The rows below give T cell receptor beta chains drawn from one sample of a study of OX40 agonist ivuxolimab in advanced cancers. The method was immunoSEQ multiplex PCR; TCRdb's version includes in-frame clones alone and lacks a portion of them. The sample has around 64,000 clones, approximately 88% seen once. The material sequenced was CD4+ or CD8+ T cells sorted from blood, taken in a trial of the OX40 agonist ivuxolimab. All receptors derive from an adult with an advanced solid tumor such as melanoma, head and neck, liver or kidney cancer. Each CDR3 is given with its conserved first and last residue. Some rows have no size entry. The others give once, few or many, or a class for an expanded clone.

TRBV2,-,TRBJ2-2,CASKHTMNTGELFF
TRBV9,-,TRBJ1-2,CASSVAPGNYGYTF
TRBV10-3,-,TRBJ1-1,CAILARGEIAFF
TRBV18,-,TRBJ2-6,CASSPIDRAGANVLTF
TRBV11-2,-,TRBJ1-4,CASSTSGAEKLFF
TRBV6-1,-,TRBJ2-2,CASSEYENTGELFF
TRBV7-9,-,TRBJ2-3,CASSLPGGDTQYF
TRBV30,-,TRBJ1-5,CAWGYSGDQPQHF
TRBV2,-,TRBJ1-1,CASSEAGGRNTEAFF
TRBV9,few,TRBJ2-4,CASSVLGAGENIQYF
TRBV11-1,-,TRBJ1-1,CASSLTAEAFF
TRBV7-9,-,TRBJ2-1,CASSLRTGGANEQFF
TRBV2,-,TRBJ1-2,CASSEGQRSHGYTF
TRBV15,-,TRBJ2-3,CATSSASRTDTQYF
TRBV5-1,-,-,CASSSPGGEQYF
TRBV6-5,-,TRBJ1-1,CASSAGQGGFAAFF
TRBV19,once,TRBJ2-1,CASSIVASGSASYNEQFF
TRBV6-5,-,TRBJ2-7,CASSPTSTQREQYF
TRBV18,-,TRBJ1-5,CASSPGGNQPQHF
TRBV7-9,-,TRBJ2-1,CASSRGQGPNEQFF
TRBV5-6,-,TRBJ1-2,CASSRDVGGYTF
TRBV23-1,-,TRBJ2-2,CASSHGYTRNKHTGELFF
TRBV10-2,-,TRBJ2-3,CASSPTDTQYF
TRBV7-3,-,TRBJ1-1,CASSSRHLDEAFF
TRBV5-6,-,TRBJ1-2,CASSPGGSFAGYTF